Following are 10 T cell receptor beta chains from one sample sequenced in a study of control samples from healthy donors and cancer patients (dated by TCRdb to 2020 to 2022). Library preparation used the immunoSEQ multiplex PCR assay. The immuneACCESS repertoire file appears here via TCRdb, limited to in-frame rearrangements. These files lack a portion of the clones; in checked studies, under half of the deficit traces to unresolved V genes, and the cause of the others is not known. This sample comprises over 100,000 clones, roughly 92% of them detected only once. The ten top clones hold 5.5% of the sample. Sequenced input: blood. The source is a man aged 18 to 29 in good health.

The V and J genes are TRBV5-1 and TRBJ1-4; 9 nucleotides align to TRBD1. Unmatched junction bases numbered 3, after V lost 6 bases and J lost 3 bases. Germline values: CDR1 SGHRS, CDR2 YFSETQ. The CDR3 totals 14 residues. As DNA, the CDR3 is TGCGCCAGCAAGGGACAGGGCGCTAATGAAAAACTGTTTTTT. Translation gives CASKGQGANEKLFF.

The chain's CDR3 is CSVDQTGDRYTEAFF. CDR3 coding DNA: TGCAGCGTTGACCAAACAGGGGATAGGTACACTGAAGCTTTCTTT. The chain employs TRBV29-1 and TRBJ1-1; 7 nucleotides align to TRBD1. The length of the CDR3 is 15 residues. Trimming at V came to 3 bases and at J to 3 bases, leaving 10 bases not matched to a gene. Germline assignment: CDR1 SQVTM and CDR2 ANQGSEA.

The rearrangement links TRBV6-5 to TRBJ1-1; TRBD1 aligns across 8 bases. Per the germline V gene, CDR1 is MNHEY and CDR2 is SVGAGI. The V and J ends lost 6 bases and 4 bases, in that order; junction bases with no gene match: 7. This CDR3 comprises 14 residues. The CDR3 sequence: CASRLTGVVTEAFF. The CDR3 nucleotides are TGTGCCAGCAGATTGACAGGGGTCGTCACTGAAGCTTTCTTT.

The chain links TRBV6-1 to TRBJ1-5; TRBD1 might be the D (6 bases). V dropped 0 bases and J dropped 3 bases, with 12 bases sitting between them. Germline V gives CDR1 MNHNS, CDR2 SASEGT. The CDR3 consists of 16 residues. DNA for the CDR3: TGTGCCAGCAGTGAAGCGATCAGGGGTTCCAATCAGCCCCAGCATTTT. Translation: CASSEAIRGSNQPQHF.

The chain couples TRBV2 to TRBJ1-3; 8 bases align to TRBD1. The J segment lost 2 bases and the V segment lost 6 bases, leaving 6 bases of the junction unmatched. CDR1 is SNHLY and CDR2 is FYNNEI in the germline V gene. This CDR3 is built from 15 residues. The CDR3, as DNA: TGTGCCAGCAGAGGGGGGACAGGCGCTGGAAACACCATATATTTT. Residues: CASRGGTGAGNTIYF.

V usage is TRBV3-1 (or the pseudogene TRBV3-2) and J usage is TRBJ2-5; a possible D gene is TRBD2 (7 bases). Germline V gives CDR1 LGHDT, CDR2 YNNKEL (reference sequence). This CDR3 is built from 14 residues. The germline V and J ends were trimmed by 1 base and 4 bases, with 10 bases remaining between them. CDR3 in amino acids: CASSQGGGLETQYF. CDR3 bases: TGTGCCAGCAGCCAAGGGGGGGGCCTAGAGACCCAGTACTTC.

The V gene is TRBV2, the J gene TRBJ2-7, with TRBD1 matching 12 bases. CDR1 SNHLY and CDR2 FYNNEI come from the germline V gene. The CDR3 spans 12 residues. Trimming took 11 bases from V and 7 from J; bases not matched to a gene: 6. The CDR3, as DNA: TGTGCCCTGGGACAGGGGGCTGGAGAGCAGTACTTC. It codes for CALGQGAGEQYF.

The gene calls are TRBV2 and TRBJ1-3; maybe TRBD1 (5 bases). V was clipped by 4 bases and J by 0 bases, with 10 bases between them. Germline V gives CDR1 SNHLY, CDR2 FYNNEI. This CDR3 has 15 residues. CDR3 protein: CASSGGWSSGNTIYF. DNA for the CDR3: TGTGCCAGCAGTGGGGGGTGGAGCTCTGGAAACACCATATATTTT.

V usage is TRBV12-3 or TRBV12-4 and J usage is TRBJ2-5; 7 positions match TRBD1. The length of the CDR3 is 11 residues. CDR3 protein: CACQGEETQYF. The CDR3 nucleotides read TGTGCTTGTCAGGGGGAAGAGACCCAGTACTTC.

The V call is TRBV5-1, the J call TRBJ1-1, with TRBD1 matching over 7 bases. V was pared by 3 bases and J by 1 base, with 6 bases of the junction left unmatched. Germline V gene sequence: CDR1 SGHRS, CDR2 YFSETQ. This CDR3 has 15 residues. The CDR3, as DNA: TGCGCCAGCAGCTGGAGGACAGGCCAGAACACTGAAGCTTTCTTT. This codes for CASSWRTGQNTEAFF.